The rows below give T cell receptor beta chains drawn from one sample of a study of blood T cells in healthy people across ages. A single record per CDR3 protein comes from TCRdb applying MiXCR to the 5' RACE reads. This table holds 600,000 to 900,000 distinct CDR3 sequences, approximately 24% found once. These sequences were also reported in another study, on T cells of mothers and their children.

The sequenced material came from blood. The receptor set was obtained from a boy aged 5-17 years in good health. Both conserved end residues are part of each CDR3.

j_gene | v_gene | CDR3aa
TRBJ1-5 | TRBV7-9 | CASSPTGGNQPQHF
TRBJ2-7 | TRBV28 | CASNRGQNYEQYF
TRBJ1-2 | TRBV7-6 | CASSLRGNEGYTF
TRBJ2-3 | TRBV6-4 | CARTFPDTQYF
TRBJ1-4 | TRBV20-1 | CSARDSWGRSEKLFF
TRBJ2-3 | TRBV12-3/TRBV12-4 | CASSVTRDVQDTQYF
TRBJ2-5 | TRBV9 | CASSPADGMFETQYF
TRBJ2-5 | TRBV7-9 | CASSLETGEETQYF
TRBJ2-7 | TRBV11-2 | CASRDLKDKWSEQYF
TRBJ1-5 | TRBV28 | CASSSGTGVGPQHF
TRBJ2-3 | TRBV15 | CATSTPSDPTSGDTDTQYF
TRBJ2-3 | TRBV10-3 | CAIGAGVTTDTQYF
TRBJ1-2 | TRBV6-6 | CASTQTRRANYGYTF
TRBJ2-5 | TRBV12-3/TRBV12-4 | CASSSLGEGLETQYF
TRBJ2-1 | TRBV28 | CASKAGGRNEQFF
TRBJ2-6 | TRBV7-2 | CASSLVAGGYTGANVLTF
NA | TRBV20-1 | CSARSGTGGFYEQYF
TRBJ2-5 | TRBV10-3 | CAISERTGVETQYF
TRBJ1-1 | TRBV28 | CASIRADHTEAFF
TRBJ2-1 | TRBV10-3 | CAIKSSADYNKQFF
TRBJ1-2 | TRBV20-1 | CSAPLGSYGYTF
TRBJ2-5 | TRBV10-1 | CATKKRGPQETQYF
TRBJ2-5 | TRBV7-2 | CASSLGEVSYELYF
TRBJ2-1 | TRBV10-3 | CAISESRGGKEQFF
TRBJ2-1 | TRBV2 | CASTLDRVPYNEQFF
TRBJ1-2 | TRBV6-1 | CASQPLGTYGYTF
TRBJ2-7 | TRBV3-1 | CASSQQGGEQYF
TRBJ2-5 | TRBV5-1 | CASTLGPGETQYF
TRBJ2-7 | TRBV7-3 | CASSFYEQYF
TRBJ1-1 | TRBV9 | CASSVKIQGEALF
TRBJ2-1 | TRBV10-1 | CASSENPSSYNEQFF
TRBJ2-1 | TRBV7-9 | CASSLPARLQGNEQFF
NA | TRBV13 | CASSLSGSLAEAETQYF
TRBJ2-2 | TRBV6-5 | CASSPGLAGGELFF
NA | TRBV20-1 | CSARDLMVSSYEQYF
TRBJ1-6 | TRBV12-5 | CASGLTGGSSPLHF
TRBJ2-5 | TRBV28 | CASSLFQLAGVETQYF